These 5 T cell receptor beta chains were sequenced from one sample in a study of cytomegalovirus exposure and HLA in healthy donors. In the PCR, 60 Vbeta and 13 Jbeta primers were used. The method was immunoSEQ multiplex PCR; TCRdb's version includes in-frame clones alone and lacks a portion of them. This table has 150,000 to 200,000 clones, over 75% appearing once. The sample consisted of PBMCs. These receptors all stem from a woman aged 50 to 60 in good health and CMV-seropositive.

This chain's CDR3 is CASSLGVRTGGTEAFF. The CDR3 bases are TGCGCCAGCAGCTTAGGGGTTAGGACGGGGGGAACTGAAGCTTTCTTT. The chain is built from TRBV5-1 and TRBJ1-1; D is possibly TRBD1 (5 bases). CDR3 size: 16 residues. CDR1 and CDR2 from the germline V gene are SGHRS and YFSETQ. Trimming took off 2 bases at V and 5 bases at J, with 19 bases between the two ends.

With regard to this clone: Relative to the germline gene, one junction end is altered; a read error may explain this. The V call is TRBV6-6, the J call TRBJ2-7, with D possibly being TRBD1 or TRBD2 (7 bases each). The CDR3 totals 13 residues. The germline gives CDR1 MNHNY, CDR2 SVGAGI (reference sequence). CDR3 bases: TGTGCCGGCAGGGGGGGAAGCTCCTACGAGCAGTACTTC. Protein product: CAGRGGSSYEQYF.

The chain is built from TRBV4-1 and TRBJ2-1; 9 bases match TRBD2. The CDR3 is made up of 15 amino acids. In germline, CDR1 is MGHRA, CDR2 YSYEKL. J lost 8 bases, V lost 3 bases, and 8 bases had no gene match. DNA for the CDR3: TGCGCCAGCAGCCAGCGGGAGGGCCGGGGCGATGAGCAGTTCTTC. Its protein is CASSQREGRGDEQFF.

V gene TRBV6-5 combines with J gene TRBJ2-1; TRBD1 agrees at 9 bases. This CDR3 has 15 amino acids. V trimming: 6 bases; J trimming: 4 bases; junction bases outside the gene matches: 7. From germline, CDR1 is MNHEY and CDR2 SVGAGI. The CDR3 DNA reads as TGTGCCAGCAGCCCAAGGACAGGGGCTTACAATGAGCAGTTCTTC. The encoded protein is CASSPRTGAYNEQFF.

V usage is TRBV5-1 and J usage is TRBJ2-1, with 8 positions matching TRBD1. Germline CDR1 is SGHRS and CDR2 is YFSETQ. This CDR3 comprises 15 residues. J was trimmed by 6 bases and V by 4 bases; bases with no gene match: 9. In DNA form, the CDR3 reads TGCGCCAGCAGCCAGGGGGCGCTGGGTCCCAATGAGCAGTTCTTC. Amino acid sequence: CASSQGALGPNEQFF. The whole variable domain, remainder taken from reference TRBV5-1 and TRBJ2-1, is KAGVTQTPRYLIKTRGQQVTLSCSPISGHRSVSWYQQTPGQGLQFLFEYFSETQRNKGNFPGRFSGRQFSNSRSEMNVSTLELGDSALYLCASSQGALGPNEQFFGPGTRLTVL.